The entry below gives a single TCR beta chain sequence along with its context. The protocol was immunoSEQ multiplex PCR, while the TCRdb copy is restricted to in-frame clones and leaves out a portion. In the table there are around 270,000 clones, around 89% of which are singletons. These data originate in a study of blood T cell repertoires in COVID-19. Across the study: Both acute and convalescent COVID-19 samples were obtained from the United States, Italy and Spain. Sample material is recorded as cDNA or gDNA derived from T cells, B-cell-depleted T cells, or PBMCs.

J gave up 3 bases and V 0 bases, and 8 bases lay outside the gene matches. The germline V gene has CDR1 SGHDT and CDR2 YYEEEE. The CDR3 consists of 16 residues. Sequenced material: peripheral blood. This receptor was identified in a man aged 35-49 years with acute or convalescent COVID-19. The rearrangement links TRBV5-6 to TRBJ2-7; 8 nucleotides match TRBD1. The CDR3, as DNA: TGTGCCAGCAGCTTGGTCCCGTCGGACAGGGTCTACGAGCAGTACTTC. The encoded protein is CASSLVPSDRVYEQYF.